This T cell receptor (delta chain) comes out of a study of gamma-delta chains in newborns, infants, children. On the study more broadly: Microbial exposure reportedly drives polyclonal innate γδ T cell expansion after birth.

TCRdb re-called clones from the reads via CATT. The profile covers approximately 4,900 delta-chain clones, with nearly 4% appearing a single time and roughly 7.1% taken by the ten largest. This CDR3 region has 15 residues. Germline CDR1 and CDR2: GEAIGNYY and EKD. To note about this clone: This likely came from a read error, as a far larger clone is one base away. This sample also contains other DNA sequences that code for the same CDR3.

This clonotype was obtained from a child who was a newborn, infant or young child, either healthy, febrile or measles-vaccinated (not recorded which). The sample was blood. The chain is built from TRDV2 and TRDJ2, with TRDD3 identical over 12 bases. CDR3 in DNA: TGTGCCTGCGACATACTGGGGGATACGACAGCACAACTCTTCTTT. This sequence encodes CACDILGDTTAQLFF.